This paragraph reports one TCR beta chain. The data were taken from a study of T cells after yellow fever vaccination. Using its own MiXCR run on the 5' RACE reads, TCRdb lists one record per CDR3 protein. The table includes just under 600,000 distinct CDR3 sequences, around an eighth detected once. The sample was PBMCs, taken on the day of the yellow fever booster vaccination. This clonotype originated in a man aged 25-45 years who received the YFV17D yellow fever vaccine.

CDR3 sequence: CASSFPYTQYF. The CDR3 bases are TGTGCCAGCAGCTTCCCTTATACGCAGTATTTT. The chain employs TRBV5-4 and TRBJ2-3; D not resolved. CDR1 and CDR2 from the germline V gene are SGHNT and YYREEE (reference sequence). The ends were cut back, 2 bases at V and 7 bases at J, with 5 bases in the middle. The CDR3 extends over 11 amino acids.